The 7 T cell receptor beta chains reported below all come from one sample, sequenced in a study of cytomegalovirus exposure and HLA in healthy donors. Primers for the PCR totalled 60 Vbeta and 13 Jbeta. TCRdb's copy holds only in-frame clones and misses some; the assay was immunoSEQ multiplex PCR. The data show around 150,000 clones, roughly 73% seen once. The sample consisted of PBMCs. These receptors came from a male donor in good health and CMV-seronegative.

The sample holds a few counts of this clone. V is TRBV7-6 and J is TRBJ2-7; 11 bases agree with TRBD2. Per the germline V gene, CDR1 is SGHVS and CDR2 is FNYEAQ. The CDR3 covers 15 residues. The V segment lost 3 bases and the J segment 7 bases; nucleotides outside the gene matches: 8. The CDR3 here is CASSFSASGRREQYF. The CDR3 region has the DNA TGTGCCAGCAGCTTCTCGGCTAGCGGGAGGCGGGAGCAGTACTTC.

This sequence joins TRBV28 and TRBJ2-7; maybe TRBD2 (7 bases). The CDR3 is 15 amino acids. Trimming removed 8 bases at V and 6 bases at J, with 23 bases between. Germline CDR1 MDHEN, CDR2 SYDVKM. CDR3 nucleotide sequence: TGTGCCAGCCCAGGCCCGGGGGAGGGGGATCGCGAGCAGTACTTC. Encoded protein: CASPGPGEGDREQYF.

The CDR3 here is CASSHPGQLNSPLHF. CDR3 bases: TGCGCCAGCAGCCACCCGGGACAGCTTAATTCACCCCTCCACTTT. The V and J genes are TRBV4-1 and TRBJ1-6; 7 positions match TRBD1. The J segment lost 6 bases and the V segment lost 3 bases, leaving 5 bases of the junction unmatched. The CDR3 covers 15 residues. Looked up from germline, CDR1 is MGHRA and CDR2 is YSYEKL.

V gene TRBV9 combines with J gene TRBJ1-1, with D possibly TRBD1 on 5 matching bases. With 1 base removed from V and 0 bases from J, the gap between germline ends came to 10 bases. Per germline, CDR1 SGDLS and CDR2 YYNGEE. The CDR3 consists of 15 residues. The CDR3 sequence: CASSVKGTMNTEAFF. CDR3 nucleotide sequence: TGTGCCAGCAGCGTAAAGGGGACTATGAACACTGAAGCTTTCTTT.

There are a few counts of this clone. This sequence joins TRBV6-1 and TRBJ1-4; possibly TRBD1 for D (6 bases). V lost 7 bases and J 0 bases, leaving 12 bases between the germline ends. The V gene's germline CDR1 is MNHNS and CDR2 SASEGT. This CDR3 region has 15 residues. Here the CDR3 reads CASIRDTTTNEKLFF. DNA for the CDR3: TGTGCCAGCATCAGGGACACGACAACTAATGAAAAACTGTTTTTT.

The V gene is TRBV5-1, the J gene TRBJ1-2, with 10 positions matching TRBD1. The CDR3 loop spans 13 amino acids. Per germline, CDR1 SGHRS and CDR2 YFSETQ. V shed 4 bases and J 8 bases; nucleotides not matched to a gene: 5. DNA for the CDR3: TGCGCCAGCAGCAGGGACAGGGGTCGGGGCTACACCTTC. Translating it yields CASSRDRGRGYTF.

The CDR3 region is CASSYSLRGDHEQYF. The CDR3 coding sequence is TGTGCCAGCAGTTACTCGCTCCGGGGGGACCACGAGCAGTACTTC. The chain employs TRBV6-5 and TRBJ2-7, with 7 positions matching TRBD2. Trimming cost V 0 bases and J 5 bases; bases outside gene matches: 7. The CDR3 has 15 amino acids. Germline assignment: CDR1 MNHEY and CDR2 SVGAGI.